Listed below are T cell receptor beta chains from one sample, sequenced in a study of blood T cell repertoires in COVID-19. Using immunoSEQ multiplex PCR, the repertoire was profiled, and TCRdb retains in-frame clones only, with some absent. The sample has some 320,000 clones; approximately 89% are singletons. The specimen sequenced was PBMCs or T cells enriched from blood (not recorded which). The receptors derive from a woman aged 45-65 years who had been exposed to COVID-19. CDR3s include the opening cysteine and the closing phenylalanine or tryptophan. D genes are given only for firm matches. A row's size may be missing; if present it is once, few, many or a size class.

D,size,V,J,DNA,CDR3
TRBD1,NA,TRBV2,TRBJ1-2,TGTGCCAGCAGTGCGGACAGGGCTAACTATGGCTACACCTTC,CASSADRANYGYTF
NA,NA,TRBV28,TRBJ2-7,TGTGCCAGCAGTCTCCCTGGGCACCAAAAGTACGAGCAGTACTTC,CASSLPGHQKYEQYF
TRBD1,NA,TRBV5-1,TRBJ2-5,TGCGCCAGCACAAGGGGACAGGGGACAGGGGAGACCCAGTACTTC,CASTRGQGTGETQYF
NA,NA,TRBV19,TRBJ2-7,TGTGCCAGTAGTATCACCCTACCCTACGAGCAGTACTTC,CASSITLPYEQYF
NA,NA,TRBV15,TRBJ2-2,TGTGCCACCAGCAGAGACGGGGTGAACACCGGGGAGCTGTTTTTT,CATSRDGVNTGELFF
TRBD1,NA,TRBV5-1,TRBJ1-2,TGCGCCAGCAGCTCCGACAGGGGAGGAGGCTACACCTTC,CASSSDRGGGYTF
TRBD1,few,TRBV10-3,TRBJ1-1,TGTGCCATCAGTGAGTATACACAGGGGGTTCAGACTGAAGCTTTCTTT,CAISEYTQGVQTEAFF
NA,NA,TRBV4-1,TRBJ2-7,TGCGCCAGCAGCCAAGAGTTCCTCTCCGGCAGGGCCGACGAGCAGTACTTC,CASSQEFLSGRADEQYF
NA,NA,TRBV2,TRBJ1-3,TGTGCCAGCAGTGGGGCCTCTGGAAACACCATATATTTT,CASSGASGNTIYF
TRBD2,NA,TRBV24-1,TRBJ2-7,TGTGCCACCAGTGATGCTGACGGCGGGGGCTACGAGCAGTACTTC,CATSDADGGGYEQYF
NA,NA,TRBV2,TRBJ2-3,TGTGCCAGCAGTGAAGCGGAGGGGACAGTCACAGATACGCAGTATTTT,CASSEAEGTVTDTQYF
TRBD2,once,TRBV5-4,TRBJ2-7,TGTGCCAGCAGCCCCCCTGCGGGGGGTAGGGAGCAGTACTTC,CASSPPAGGREQYF
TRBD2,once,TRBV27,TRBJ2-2,TGTGCCAGCAGACTTAGCGGGGGGGCGTACACCGGGGAGCTGTTTTTT,CASRLSGGAYTGELFF
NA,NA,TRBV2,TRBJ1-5,TGTGCCAGCAGTCAACAGGGAGGCAATCAGCCCCAGCATTTT,CASSQQGGNQPQHF
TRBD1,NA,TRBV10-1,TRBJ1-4,TGCGCCAGCATCGGGACAGGGTCTAATGAAAAACTGTTTTTT,CASIGTGSNEKLFF
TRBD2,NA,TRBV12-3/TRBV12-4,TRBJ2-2,TGTGCCAGCAGCCGGGACTACCCGGGGGAGCTGTTTTTT,CASSRDYPGELFF
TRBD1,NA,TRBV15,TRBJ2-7,TGTGCCACCAGCAGGGACAGGGGGCAATACGAGCAGTACTTC,CATSRDRGQYEQYF
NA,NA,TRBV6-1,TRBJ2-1,TGTGCCAGCAGTGGCCCAGAAGAGCCTAGCTCCTACAATGAGCAGTTCTTC,CASSGPEEPSSYNEQFF
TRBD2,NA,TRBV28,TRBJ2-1,TGTGCCAGCAGTGTAGCGGGGGGTCTCAATGAGCAGTTCTTC,CASSVAGGLNEQFF
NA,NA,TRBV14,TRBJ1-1,TGTGCCAGCAGCCAAGTGCGCACTGAAGCTTTCTTT,CASSQVRTEAFF
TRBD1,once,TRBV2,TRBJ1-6,TGTGCCAGCAGCGTTACAGGGGGCGCCTCCTATAATTCACCCCTCCACTTT,CASSVTGGASYNSPLHF
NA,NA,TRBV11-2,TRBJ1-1,TGTGCCAGCAGCCTGCAGAGGACTGAAGCTTTCTTT,CASSLQRTEAFF
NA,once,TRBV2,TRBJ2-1,TGTGCCAGCAGTGACAGGGCTGAGCAGTTCTTC,CASSDRAEQFF
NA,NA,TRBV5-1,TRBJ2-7,TGCGCCAGCAGCTTGGTGTCGGGAACATACGAGCAGTACTTC,CASSLVSGTYEQYF
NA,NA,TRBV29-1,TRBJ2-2,TGCAGCGTTGAAGATTCGGACAGGAACACCGGGGAGCTGTTTTTT,CSVEDSDRNTGELFF
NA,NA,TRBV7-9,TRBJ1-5,TGTGCCAGCAGCCCAGTCGGGGAGCCCCAGCATTTT,CASSPVGEPQHF
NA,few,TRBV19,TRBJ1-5,TGTGCCAGTAGTCCGGGGGTTCCTATTCAGCCCCAGCATTTT,CASSPGVPIQPQHF
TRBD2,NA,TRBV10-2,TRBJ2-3,TGCGCCAGCAGTGTCGAAGCGGGGGGGGCGGGGACGCAGTATTTT,CASSVEAGGAGTQYF
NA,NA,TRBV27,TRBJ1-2,TGTGCCAGCCCCTCAGGTGGCTACACCTTC,CASPSGGYTF